These 22 T cell receptor beta chains were all obtained from the same sample, sequenced in a study of blood T cells in healthy people across ages. The second PCR ran about 6 to 12 cycles with a sample-barcoded 5' primer and J-beta primers. Via MiXCR, TCRdb re-called the 5' RACE reads, giving one row per CDR3 protein. The top ten hold about 21% of the sample, which has around 940,000 distinct CDR3 sequences, approximately 50% seen once. Sequenced: blood. Every receptor here comes from a woman between 55 and 75 years old in good health.

This chain links TRBV3-1 with TRBJ2-3; 10 bases are a match to TRBD2. J lost 2 bases, V lost 5 bases, and 4 bases had no gene match. Per the germline V gene, CDR1 is LGHDT and CDR2 is YNNKEL (reference sequence). CDR3 length: 15 residues. The CDR3 DNA sequence: TGTGCCAGCAGCGGGGGACTAGCGTCCACAGATACGCAGTATTTT. It specifies CASSGGLASTDTQYF.

The rearrangement links TRBV28 to TRBJ1-1, with no clear D. CDR1 is MDHEN and CDR2 is SYDVKM in the germline V gene. This CDR3 has 13 amino acids. Trimming pared 5 bases from V and 1 base from J, leaving 8 bases between. Written as DNA, the CDR3 is TGTGCCAGCAGTATAGGACGGAACACTGAAGCTTTCTTT. Amino acid sequence: CASSIGRNTEAFF. Looking up the rest from reference TRBV28 and TRBJ1-1 gives the full variable domain: DVKVTQSSRYLVKRTGEKVFLECVQDMDHENMFWYRQDPGLGLRLIYFSYDVKMKEKGDIPEGYSVSREKKERFSLILESASTNQTSMYLCASSIGRNTEAFFGQGTRLTVV.

The chain carries TRBV5-5 and TRBJ2-1; D remains ambiguous. The CDR3 is 11 amino acids. Germline V gives CDR1 SGHKS, CDR2 YYEKEE (reference sequence). The V gene lost 5 bases and the J gene lost 10 bases, with 10 bases spanning the gap. This CDR3 reads CASSAHYEQFF. The CDR3 DNA is TGTGCCAGCAGTGCCCACTACGAGCAGTTCTTC. Using reference TRBV5-5 and TRBJ2-1 for the parts outside the CDR3, the full variable domain is DAGVTQSPTHLIKTRGQQVTLRCSPISGHKSVSWYQQVLGQGPQFIFQYYEKEERGRGNFPDRFSARQFPNYSSELNVNALLLGDSALYLCASSAHYEQFFGPGTRLTVL.

The chain joins TRBV20-1 to TRBJ2-1, with unresolved D. The germline V gene has CDR1 DFQATT and CDR2 SNEGSKA (reference sequence). The CDR3 is 13 amino acids. V lost 0 bases and J lost 9, with 12 bases in between. Here the CDR3 DNA reads TGCAGTGCTAGAGATCGAACCATGGGTGAGCAGTTCTTC. Protein: CSARDRTMGEQFF.

V gene TRBV29-1 combines with J gene TRBJ2-7; 7 bases match TRBD1. Trimming cost V 7 bases and J 3 bases; bases outside gene matches: 6. This CDR3 spans 12 amino acids. The germline gives CDR1 SQVTM, CDR2 ANQGSEA. The DNA of the CDR3 is TGCAGCGCTCGGACAGGAGACTACGAGCAGTACTTC. It specifies CSARTGDYEQYF.

Only one count was recorded for this clonotype. As DNA, the CDR3 is TGCAGTGCGCAGGCAGGGGCAGGGGGCCGCTATGGCTACACCTTC. Encoded protein: CSAQAGAGGRYGYTF. This sequence joins TRBV20-1 and TRBJ1-2, with 8 bases aligning to TRBD1. This CDR3 region has 15 residues. V lost 6 bases and J lost 4; bases outside the gene matches: 13. In germline, CDR1 is DFQATT, CDR2 SNEGSKA (reference sequence).

This sequence joins TRBV29-1 and TRBJ1-2; the D gene is possibly TRBD1 (6 bases). Germline CDR1 and CDR2: SQVTM and ANQGSEA. Trimming removed 6 bases at V and 5 bases at J, with 13 bases between. This CDR3 is built from 12 residues. CDR3 sequence (DNA): TGCAGCGTAGACAGGCAATCGTATGGCTACACCTTC. Translation: CSVDRQSYGYTF.

Concerning this clonotype: Given the absence of the conserved phenylalanine or tryptophan at the CDR3 end, a read error is likely. The rearrangement joins TRBV5-1 to TRBJ2-5; 9 bases line up with TRBD1. The DNA end favors TRBJ2-7, so the J call may be wrong. In germline, CDR1 is SGHRS, CDR2 YFSETQ. The CDR3 contains 15 residues. The CDR3 protein is CASSFPGQGVYEQYI. In DNA form, the CDR3 reads TGCGCCAGCAGCTTTCCGGGACAGGGAGTGTACGAGCAGTACATC.

This clonotype was detected only a few times. This chain connects TRBV29-1 to TRBJ2-3; 10 bases fit TRBD2. With V trimmed by 7 bases and J by 4 bases, 11 bases remained unmatched. Germline V gene lookup returns CDR1 SQVTM and CDR2 ANQGSEA. The CDR3 runs 15 residues. The CDR3: CSALGTSATSDTQYF. The DNA of the CDR3 is TGCAGCGCCTTGGGGACTAGCGCCACCTCAGATACGCAGTATTTT.

A few counts support this clonotype. The rearrangement uses TRBV24-1 and TRBJ1-5; D unclear. The CDR3 extends over 13 amino acids. Germline loops: CDR1 KGHDR, CDR2 SFDVKD. The V gene lost 4 bases and the J gene lost 2 bases, with 5 bases spanning the gap. The DNA for the CDR3 is TGTGCCACCAGTGAATTTGGCAATCAGCCCCAGCATTTT. Translated: CATSEFGNQPQHF.

The chain couples TRBV5-5 to TRBJ2-3; D call uncertain. The germline gives CDR1 SGHKS, CDR2 YYEKEE (reference sequence). The length of the CDR3 is 14 residues. Trimming took 0 bases from V and 0 from J, leaving 5 bases between them. CDR3 in amino acids: CASSLELSTDTQYF. For the CDR3, the DNA is TGTGCCAGCAGCTTGGAGCTGAGCACAGATACGCAGTATTTT.

The V call is TRBV24-1, the J call TRBJ2-5, with D perhaps TRBD2 (6 bases). This CDR3 region has 16 residues. Germline assignment: CDR1 KGHDR and CDR2 SFDVKD. Trimming took off 2 bases at V and 11 bases at J, with 23 bases between the two ends. CDR3 DNA sequence: TGTGCCACCAGTGATTCCCTGGGGGGACTGAGGAATGAGCAGTACTTC. Amino acids: CATSDSLGGLRNEQYF.

The chain has TRBV6-2 or TRBV6-3 and TRBJ2-5, with 9 nucleotides matching TRBD1. Trimming removed 11 bases from V and 1 base from J; junction bases left unmatched: 8. This CDR3 has 14 residues. Germline loops: CDR1 MNHEY, CDR2 SVGEGT. CDR3 protein: CARKDRGIQETQYF. CDR3 coding DNA: TGTGCCCGCAAGGACAGGGGTATCCAAGAGACCCAGTACTTC.

The chain recombines TRBV4-3 with TRBJ1-2; D uncertain. Germline lookup yields CDR1 LGHNA and CDR2 YSLEER. The CDR3 consists of 16 residues. V lost 4 bases, J lost 2 bases, and 17 bases lay in between. In nucleotides, the CDR3 is TGCGCCAGCAGCCTAGACACTTCGGGAGTAAACTATGGCTACACCTTC. Its protein is CASSLDTSGVNYGYTF.

The chain combines TRBV12-3 or TRBV12-4 with TRBJ2-7, with TRBD2 as a possible D gene (6 bases). There are 14 residues in the CDR3. The ends were cut back, 6 bases at V and 2 bases at J, with 14 bases in the middle. CDR3 nucleotide sequence: TGTGCCAGCAGGCGGGACGCACGAACCTACGAGCAGTACTTC. Protein product: CASRRDARTYEQYF.

This clonotype showed up just a few times. The chain recombines TRBV10-3 with TRBJ2-3; 15 bases align to TRBD2. Germline V gives CDR1 ENHRY, CDR2 SYGVKD. The CDR3 runs to 18 residues. V gave up 8 bases and J gave up 0 bases; unmatched junction bases: 9. The CDR3 nucleotides are TGTGCCATCTCATTTGGACTAGCGGGAGGGCGTAGCACAGATACGCAGTATTTT. It yields the protein CAISFGLAGGRSTDTQYF.

V is TRBV3-1 and J is TRBJ2-4; D assignment may be TRBD1 or TRBD2 (5 bases each). CDR1 and CDR2 (germline): LGHDT, YNNKEL (reference sequence). The CDR3 totals 17 residues. V shed 3 bases and J shed 7 bases, with 22 bases lying between them. CDR3 residues: CASSQRGAGPWVNIQYF. The DNA for the CDR3 is TGTGCCAGCAGCCAGAGAGGGGCAGGCCCCTGGGTCAACATTCAGTACTTC.

The table lists this clonotype with a few counts. CDR3 sequence reads: CSAPQGPSLYNEQYF. As DNA, the CDR3 is TGCAGTGCTCCTCAAGGGCCCTCCCTCTACAATGAGCAGTACTTC. The chain uses TRBV20-1 and TRBJ2-7; D uncertain. There are 15 residues in the CDR3. CDR1 is DFQATT and CDR2 is SNEGSKA in the germline V gene (reference sequence). V lost 5 bases to trimming and J lost 7 bases, with 24 bases between them.

The chain has TRBV4-3 and TRBJ2-7; D is undetermined. The CDR3 is made up of 16 amino acids. Deletions cut 2 bases from V and 11 bases from J, with 25 bases between. Germline V gene sequence: CDR1 LGHNA, CDR2 YSLEER. The CDR3 DNA reads TGCGCCAGCAGCCAACCCTACCCAAAACTCCGCCCGTTGGAGTACTTC. Protein product: CASSQPYPKLRPLEYF.

With respect to this clonotype: The junction departs from the called germline gene at one end, perhaps through a read error. This sequence joins TRBV6-5 and TRBJ2-7; 9 nucleotides agree with TRBD2. Germline V gene sequence: CDR1 MNHEY, CDR2 SVGAGI. The CDR3 consists of 15 residues. The CDR3 DNA is TGTGTCAGCAGTTACTCCGGACTAGCGAGTTACGAGCAGTACTTC. Encoded protein: CVSSYSGLASYEQYF.

The genes are TRBV4-3 and TRBJ2-4; the D is unclear. The J call may be wrong; the DNA end is better matched by TRBJ2-5. This CDR3 is built from 16 residues. Germline CDR1 reads LGHNA; CDR2 reads YSLEER. The CDR3, as DNA: TGCGCCAGCAGCCAAGATACCGATTTCCTGGTTGAGACCCAGTACTTC. Its protein product is CASSQDTDFLVETQYF.

This clonotype was observed a handful of times. The CDR3 DNA reads TGTGCCAGCAGTTCGGGCGCGGTTAGCACAGATACGCAGTATTTT. Its protein is CASSSGAVSTDTQYF. The chain is built from TRBV12-3 or TRBV12-4 and TRBJ2-3; no reliable D call. This CDR3 is built from 15 residues. Trimming cost V 4 bases and J 0 bases, with 11 bases left between them.